This T cell receptor (beta chain) was captured by sequencing in a study of blood T cells in healthy people across ages. The ends were cut back, 0 bases at V and 10 bases at J, with 13 bases in the middle. CDR1 LGHNA and CDR2 YSLEER come from the germline V gene. The CDR3 runs 14 residues. Then a second PCR, running about 7 to 11 cycles, was carried out with a sample-barcoded 5' primer and a J-beta primer mix. TCRdb called the 5' RACE reads again in MiXCR, with one record for every CDR3 protein. In the table there are 550,000 to 750,000 distinct CDR3 sequences, roughly 20% of which are singletons. The authors drew about 10 milliliters of peripheral blood from each donor.

The sample consisted of blood. The receptor was derived from a man aged 70 or older in good health. The J gene is TRBJ2-1, the V gene TRBV4-3, with D unclear. The CDR3 DNA reads TGCGCCAGCAGCCAAGATAGAGGAAGCCAGGAGCAGTTCTTC. Translating gives CASSQDRGSQEQFF.